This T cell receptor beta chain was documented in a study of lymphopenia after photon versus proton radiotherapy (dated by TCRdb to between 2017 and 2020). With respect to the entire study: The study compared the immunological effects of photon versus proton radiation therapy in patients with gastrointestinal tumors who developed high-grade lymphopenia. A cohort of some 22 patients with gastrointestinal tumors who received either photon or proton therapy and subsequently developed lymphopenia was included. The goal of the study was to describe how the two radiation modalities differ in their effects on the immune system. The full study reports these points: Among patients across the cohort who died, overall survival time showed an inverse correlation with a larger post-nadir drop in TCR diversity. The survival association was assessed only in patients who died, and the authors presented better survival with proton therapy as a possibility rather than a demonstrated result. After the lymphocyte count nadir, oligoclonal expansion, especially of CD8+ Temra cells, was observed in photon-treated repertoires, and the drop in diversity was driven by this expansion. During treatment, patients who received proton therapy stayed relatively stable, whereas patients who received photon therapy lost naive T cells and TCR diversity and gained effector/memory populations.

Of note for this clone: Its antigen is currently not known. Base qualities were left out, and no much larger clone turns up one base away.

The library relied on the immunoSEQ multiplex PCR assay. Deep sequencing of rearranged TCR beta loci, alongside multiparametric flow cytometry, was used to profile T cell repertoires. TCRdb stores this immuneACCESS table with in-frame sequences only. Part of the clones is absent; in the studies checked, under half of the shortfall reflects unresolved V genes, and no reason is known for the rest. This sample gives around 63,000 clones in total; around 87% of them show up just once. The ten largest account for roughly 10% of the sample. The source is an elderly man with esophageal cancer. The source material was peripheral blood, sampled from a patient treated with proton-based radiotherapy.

In nucleotides, the sequence is TGTGCCAGCAGCCTGGGCCCGATATCGCGGAGTAATTCACCCCTCCACTTT. Its amino acids are CASSLGPISRSNSPLHF. The chain uses TRBV5-6 and TRBJ1-6; the D gene lacks a confident call. Trimming takes 4 bases from V and 6 bases from J, and the germline ends sit 20 bases apart. The CDR3 holds 17 amino acids from the cysteine to the phenylalanine. The retained sequence is limited to the CDR3, 51 bases, with the frame set at the first base. The germline V gene specifies SGHDT as CDR1 and YYEEEE as CDR2.